Below are 16 T cell receptor beta chains sequenced from a single sample in a study of blood T cell repertoires in COVID-19. Clones were sequenced by immunoSEQ multiplex PCR, and TCRdb holds only the in-frame ones, with some missing. The sample lists 85,000 to 120,000 clones, around 86% occurring once. Sequenced sample: peripheral blood. These receptors were obtained from a man aged 50 to 60 with active or convalescent COVID-19.

The chain joins TRBV3-1 (or the pseudogene TRBV3-2) to TRBJ1-3; TRBD1 matches 7 bases. From germline, CDR1 is LGHDT and CDR2 YNNKEL (reference sequence). The trim removed 2 bases at V and 0 bases at J, leaving 7 bases unmatched. This CDR3 spans 17 amino acids. CDR3 residues: CASSQIQGTLSGNTIYF. The CDR3 DNA follows: TGTGCCAGCAGCCAAATACAGGGGACCCTCTCTGGAAACACCATATATTTT.

The J gene is TRBJ1-1, the V gene TRBV25-1, with 8 bases identical to TRBD1. The J segment lost 3 bases and the V segment lost 3 bases, leaving 15 bases of the junction unmatched. This CDR3 is 18 amino acids long. Germline-derived CDR1 and CDR2 are MGHDK and SYGVNS. The chain's CDR3 is CASSDSRQGRGVDTEAFF. CDR3 DNA sequence: TGTGCCAGCAGTGACAGCAGACAGGGGAGAGGGGTGGACACTGAAGCTTTCTTT.

The chain couples TRBV9 to TRBJ1-1; D not resolved. The V end was cut by 0 bases, the J end by 6 bases, with 15 bases between. The CDR3 contains 15 residues. In germline, CDR1 is SGDLS, CDR2 YYNGEE. CDR3 coding DNA: TGTGCCAGCAGCGTAGCCGAGGTATCGGGTGCTGAAGCTTTCTTT. This codes for CASSVAEVSGAEAFF.

The rearrangement joins TRBV6-6 to TRBJ2-1; D remains unclear. CDR1 is MNHNY and CDR2 is SVGAGI in the germline V gene (reference sequence). V was clipped by 5 bases and J by 0 bases, with 11 bases between them. The CDR3 is made up of 15 amino acids. CDR3 protein: CASSTDKTSYNEQFF. CDR3 DNA: TGTGCCAGCAGTACAGACAAGACCTCCTACAATGAGCAGTTCTTC.

The chain uses TRBV18 and TRBJ2-5; D ambiguous. CDR1 and CDR2 from the germline V gene are KGHSH and LQKENI. V was pared by 3 bases and J by 1 base, with 15 bases between. The CDR3 runs to 16 residues. The CDR3 DNA reads TGTGCCAGCTCACCTCGGATCCAGTCGGGCCAAGAGACCCAGTACTTC. Amino acid sequence: CASSPRIQSGQETQYF.

This clone was seen more than once but under ten times. The chain's CDR3 is CASSPVELNTEAFF. CDR3 nucleotide sequence: TGTGCCAGCAGTCCCGTCGAGTTGAACACTGAAGCTTTCTTT. The genes are TRBV6-4 and TRBJ1-1; no definite D call. The CDR3 consists of 14 residues. In germline, CDR1 is MRHNA, CDR2 SNTAGT. Trimming shortened V by 5 bases and J by 0 bases, and 10 bases separated the two germline ends.

The V and J genes are TRBV24-1 and TRBJ2-5; D is perhaps TRBD1 (6 bases). Trimming took 2 bases from V and 5 from J, leaving 11 bases between them. CDR3 size: 14 residues. Germline V gives CDR1 KGHDR, CDR2 SFDVKD. Here the CDR3 DNA reads TGTGCCACCAGTGATTCCGGGACAAGGGAGACCCAGTACTTC. This codes for CATSDSGTRETQYF.

CDR3 in amino acids: CASSLVGGGTEAFF. DNA for the CDR3: TGCGCCAGCAGCTTGGTGGGGGGAGGAACTGAAGCTTTCTTT. This sequence joins TRBV5-1 and TRBJ1-1; weak D call: TRBD1 (5 bases). Trimming stripped 0 bases from V and 5 bases from J, with 11 bases between. The germline gives CDR1 SGHRS, CDR2 YFSETQ. The CDR3 is 14 amino acids.

The CDR3 reads CASRGQGSLYGYTF. DNA of the CDR3: TGTGCCAGCAGGGGACAGGGTTCCCTCTATGGCTACACCTTC. The chain recombines TRBV28 with TRBJ1-2, with 9 nucleotides matching TRBD1. J gave up 4 bases and V 6 bases, and 6 bases lay outside the gene matches. The CDR3 sequence is 14 residues long. Germline values: CDR1 MDHEN, CDR2 SYDVKM.

The gene calls are TRBV4-3 and TRBJ2-7; 7 positions match TRBD1. The CDR3 runs to 16 residues. Germline values: CDR1 LGHNA, CDR2 YSLEER. With V trimmed by 0 bases and J by 5 bases, 10 bases remained unmatched. CDR3 bases: TGCGCCAGCAGCCAAGAAGAGACAGGGTTCTGGAACGAGCAGTACTTC. This gives the protein CASSQEETGFWNEQYF.

The chain links TRBV28 to TRBJ1-3, with D possibly TRBD1 on 5 matching bases. Germline-derived CDR1 and CDR2 are MDHEN and SYDVKM. The ends were cut back, 11 bases at V and 0 bases at J, with 8 bases in the middle. CDR3 length equals 12 residues. CDR3 amino acids: CAGGGSGNTIYF. CDR3 coding DNA: TGTGCCGGCGGGGGCTCTGGAAACACCATATATTTT.

The chain is built from TRBV28 and TRBJ2-1, with D maybe TRBD1 (5 bases). Germline V lookup: CDR1 MDHEN, CDR2 SYDVKM. The CDR3 extends over 14 amino acids. The V end lost 5 bases, the J end lost 2 bases, and 10 bases lay between the germline ends. Here the CDR3 reads CASSDSGPYNEQFF. The DNA for the CDR3 is TGTGCCAGCAGTGACTCAGGGCCCTACAATGAGCAGTTCTTC.

V gene TRBV7-8 combines with J gene TRBJ1-3; 7 nucleotides agree with TRBD1. The V segment lost 4 bases and the J segment 3 bases; nucleotides outside the gene matches: 6. This CDR3 is 15 amino acids long. Germline V gives CDR1 SGHVS, CDR2 FQNEAQ. The CDR3 spells CASSSQGRDGNTIYF. The CDR3 nucleotides read TGTGCCAGCAGCTCACAGGGGCGGGATGGAAACACCATATATTTT.

This chain joins TRBV1 and TRBJ2-5; TRBD2 is taken as the D call from the table, unchecked against the DNA. TRBV1 is annotated as a pseudogene. The CDR3 runs 14 residues. The CDR3 region is CTSSQTSSQETQYF. The CDR3 DNA sequence: TGCACCAGTTCCCAGACTAGCAGCCAAGAGACCCAGTACTTC.

The chain uses TRBV28 and TRBJ1-1; 9 nucleotides line up with TRBD1. CDR1 MDHEN and CDR2 SYDVKM come from the germline V gene. J gave up 4 bases and V 6 bases, and 6 bases lay outside the gene matches. The CDR3 contains 14 residues. CDR3 sequence: CASRGTGRGTEAFF. The CDR3 DNA is TGTGCCAGCAGAGGGACAGGGAGGGGCACTGAAGCTTTCTTT.

This chain links TRBV11-3 with TRBJ2-2; TRBD1 aligns across 7 bases. Germline V gene sequence: CDR1 SGHNT, CDR2 YENEEA. The junction had 3 bases not matched to a gene; V was cut back by 3 bases and J by 5 bases. The CDR3 is made up of 14 amino acids. DNA of the CDR3: TGTGCCAGCAGCTTGACAGGGTCGACCGGGGAGCTGTTTTTT. It yields the protein CASSLTGSTGELFF. The whole variable domain, remainder taken from reference TRBV11-3 and TRBJ2-2, is EAGVVQSPRYKIIEKKQPVAFWCNPISGHNTLYWYLQNLGQGPELLIRYENEEAVDDSQLPKDRFSAERLKGVDSTLKIQPAELGDSAVYLCASSLTGSTGELFFGEGSRLTVL.